Listed below are T cell receptor beta chains from one sample, sequenced in a study of PD-L1 blockade in urothelial cancer. Produced via immunoSEQ multiplex PCR; TCRdb's table is partial and in-frame only. Found here are under 100,000 clones, more than 75% of them singletons; the top ten hold roughly 9.5%. This material consisted of PBMCs, taken around atezolizumab (anti-PD-L1) treatment. The receptor source for this set is a man aged 65-85 years with urothelial cancer. Each CDR3 is given with its conserved first and last residue. A D gene is named only where the DNA matches it firmly. Rows may omit the clone size; those that give it use once, few, many or a size class.

abundance	v_gene	d_gene	j_gene	len	CDR3nt	CDR3aa
.	TRBV27	.	TRBJ1-2	13	TGTGCCAGCAGTCTGGGGGCGCTGGGCGGCTACACCTTC	CASSLGALGGYTF
.	TRBV5-1	TRBD2	TRBJ2-1	15	TGCGCCAGCAGCTTGGATGGGACTAGCGGGAGTGAGCAGTTCTTC	CASSLDGTSGSEQFF
.	TRBV5-1	.	TRBJ2-3	13	TGCGCCAGCAGCTTGGCTAGCACAGATACGCAGTATTTT	CASSLASTDTQYF
.	TRBV18	TRBD1	TRBJ2-7	17	TGTGCCAGCTCACCTTACCGCGGGACAGGGATAGTTTACGAGCAGTACTTC	CASSPYRGTGIVYEQYF
.	TRBV20-1	.	TRBJ2-7	11	TGCAGTGCTGCCAGGGGATACGAGCAGTACTTC	CSAARGYEQYF
.	TRBV7-2	.	TRBJ2-3	15	TGTGCCAGCAGCCGCATCGGAGCCAGCACAGATACGCAGTATTTT	CASSRIGASTDTQYF
.	TRBV18	.	TRBJ1-1	16	TGTGCCAGCTCACCAAATCCGACAGCTTTGAACACTGAAGCTTTCTTT	CASSPNPTALNTEAFF
.	TRBV9	.	TRBJ2-1	17	TGTGCCAGCAGCCCCCGCGGCGGGACGCCCTCCTACAATGAGCAGTTCTTC	CASSPRGGTPSYNEQFF
.	TRBV2	TRBD2	TRBJ2-2	15	TGTGCCAGCAGTGATGCGGGGGGGCGCACCGGGGAGCTGTTTTTT	CASSDAGGRTGELFF
few	TRBV4-1	TRBD2	TRBJ2-5	17	TGCGCCAGCAGCCAAGTTTCCGGGGGGGCCTCTCCGGAGACCCAGTACTTC	CASSQVSGGASPETQYF
.	TRBV7-3	TRBD1	TRBJ1-1	18	TGTGCCAGCAGCGACAGGGGGCGCGACTCAATCGGAAGGACTGAAGCTTTCTTT	CASSDRGRDSIGRTEAFF
.	TRBV5-7	TRBD1	TRBJ1-6	16	TGTGCCAGCAGCTTGCCCCAGGGGGCCCATAATTCACCCCTCCACTTT	CASSLPQGAHNSPLHF
.	TRBV15	.	TRBJ2-2	16	TGTGCCACCAGCAGAGATCGGCTAGCTGCCTCCGGGGAGCTGTTTTTT	CATSRDRLAASGELFF
few	TRBV5-4	TRBD1	TRBJ1-2	14	TGTGCCAGCACATCGGGACAGACTAACTATGGCTACACCTTC	CASTSGQTNYGYTF
.	TRBV4-3	TRBD2	TRBJ2-4	16	TGCGCCAGCAGCCAAGACTTCGCGGGAGTAAAAAACATTCAGTACTTC	CASSQDFAGVKNIQYF
.	TRBV2	TRBD2	TRBJ2-3	20	TGTGCCAGCAGTGAACGGCGTTCGCTTTTACTAGCGGGGGGCACAGATACGCAGTATTTT	CASSERRSLLLAGGTDTQYF
.	TRBV6-5	TRBD2	TRBJ2-1	16	TGTGCCAGCAGTTACTTCACTAGCGGGAGGGCCGGTGAGCAGTTCTTC	CASSYFTSGRAGEQFF
.	TRBV27	.	TRBJ2-7	15	TGTGCCAGCGTCACTGGGGCGGGGAGCTCCTACGAGCAGTACTTC	CASVTGAGSSYEQYF
.	TRBV10-3	TRBD1	TRBJ2-2	14	TGTGCCATCAGCGGGACAGGGGTCACCGGGGAGCTGTTTTTT	CAISGTGVTGELFF
.	TRBV7-2	TRBD2	TRBJ2-5	14	TGTGCCAGCAGCTCACCGGGAGGCAGAGAGACCCAGTACTTC	CASSSPGGRETQYF
many	TRBV5-8	.	TRBJ1-1	12	TGTGCCAGCCCGCCTGCGGGCACTGAAGCTTTCTTT	CASPPAGTEAFF
once	TRBV5-4	TRBD2	TRBJ2-1	16	TGTGCCAGCAGCATCCGGACTAGCGGGAGAGTGAATGAGCAGTTCTTC	CASSIRTSGRVNEQFF
.	TRBV11-3	.	TRBJ1-3	11	TGTGCCAGCAGCCCAGGGGCCACCATATATTTT	CASSPGATIYF
.	TRBV7-8	TRBD2	TRBJ2-3	15	TGTGCCAGCAGCCCTCTCGGCGGGAGAACAGATACGCAGTATTTT	CASSPLGGRTDTQYF
.	TRBV4-3	.	TRBJ2-3	14	TGCGCCAGCAGCTTGAAGGGGCCCCCAGATACGCAGTATTTT	CASSLKGPPDTQYF
.	TRBV4-2	TRBD2	TRBJ2-3	17	TGTGCCAGCAGCCCCCAGGGGGTAGCGGGAGGGGTAGATACGCAGTATTTT	CASSPQGVAGGVDTQYF
.	TRBV5-1	.	TRBJ1-1	14	TGCGCCAGCAGCTTGGAGCGGGGTCACACTGAAGCTTTCTTT	CASSLERGHTEAFF
once	TRBV5-1	.	TRBJ2-7	14	TGCGCCAGCAGCTTGGGACAGGTCTCCTACGAGCAGTACTTC	CASSLGQVSYEQYF
.	TRBV11-1	TRBD2	TRBJ2-3	15	TGTGCCAGCAGCTTTCCCAGCGGGATCACAGATACGCAGTATTTT	CASSFPSGITDTQYF
.	TRBV4-1	TRBD2	TRBJ2-3	15	TGCGCCAGCAGCCGACTAGCGGGAGGCACAGATACGCAGTATTTT	CASSRLAGGTDTQYF
.	TRBV5-1	.	TRBJ1-3	15	TGCGCCAGCAGCTTAGAAGGCAGGGGAGGAAACACCATATATTTT	CASSLEGRGGNTIYF
.	TRBV19	TRBD1	TRBJ1-1	15	TGTGCCAGTAGTCTACAGGGGGCGAGGAACACTGAAGCTTTCTTT	CASSLQGARNTEAFF
.	TRBV4-1	.	TRBJ1-2	15	TGCGCCAGCAGCCAAGGTCAGGGGCAGCTTTATGGCTACACCTTC	CASSQGQGQLYGYTF
.	TRBV7-8	.	TRBJ2-7	13	TGTGCCAGCAGCTTCGCAGGGGCCTACGAGCAGTACTTC	CASSFAGAYEQYF
.	TRBV6-1	.	TRBJ2-5	12	TGTGCCAGCAAGGGGGCGGGGGAGACCCAGTACTTC	CASKGAGETQYF
.	TRBV29-1	.	TRBJ2-5	14	TGCAGCGTTGTTGTAGGGACACTGGGGGAGACCCAGTACTTC	CSVVVGTLGETQYF
.	TRBV5-1	TRBD1	TRBJ2-7	15	TGCGCCAGCAGCACGCCGGGACAGGAGACCTACGAGCAGTACTTC	CASSTPGQETYEQYF
.	TRBV30	.	TRBJ1-2	12	TGTGCCTGGAGTGAGGGGGACTATGGCTACACCTTC	CAWSEGDYGYTF
once	TRBV7-9	TRBD2	TRBJ2-4	15	TGTGCCAGCAGCTTAGCGGGGGGGGTCAAAAACATTCAGTACTTC	CASSLAGGVKNIQYF
many	TRBV7-2	TRBD2	TRBJ2-7	14	TGTGCCAGCAGCCCCACTAGCGGGGCCTACGAGCAGTACTTC	CASSPTSGAYEQYF
.	TRBV6-5	.	TRBJ1-2	13	TGTGCCAGCAGCCTTACAGGGTTCCGTGGCTACACCTTC	CASSLTGFRGYTF
many	TRBV21-1	.	TRBJ1-3	16	TGTGCCAGCAGCAAAGGTCAGGGTACCTCTGGAAACACCATATATTTT	CASSKGQGTSGNTIYF